This T cell receptor (beta chain) was retrieved from a study of response to subunit inactivated influenza vaccine. V lost 9 bases, J lost 5 bases, and 25 bases lay in between. Per germline, CDR1 MNHEY and CDR2 SVGEGT. The CDR3 contains 16 residues. TCRdb called the RT-PCR reads again in MiXCR, with one record for every CDR3 protein. Of roughly 500,000 distinct CDR3 sequences in the sample, approximately 15% were seen once. This clonotype was seen a handful of times. Its antigen is as yet unknown. Study-wide results and limits: Authors suggested seasonal influenza vaccinations each recruit few new T cells.

The specimen was CD4+ T cells sorted from PBMCs, collected 23 to 25 months after vaccination. V is TRBV6-2 or TRBV6-3 and J is TRBJ2-5; tentatively, D is TRBD2 (5 bases). This TCR was sampled from a man in his fifties or sixties who received an inactivated influenza vaccine. The DNA of the CDR3 is TGTGCCAGACACAGAGAGGGATGTTCCGTGGTCGAGACCCAGTACTTC. This encodes CARHREGCSVVETQYF.